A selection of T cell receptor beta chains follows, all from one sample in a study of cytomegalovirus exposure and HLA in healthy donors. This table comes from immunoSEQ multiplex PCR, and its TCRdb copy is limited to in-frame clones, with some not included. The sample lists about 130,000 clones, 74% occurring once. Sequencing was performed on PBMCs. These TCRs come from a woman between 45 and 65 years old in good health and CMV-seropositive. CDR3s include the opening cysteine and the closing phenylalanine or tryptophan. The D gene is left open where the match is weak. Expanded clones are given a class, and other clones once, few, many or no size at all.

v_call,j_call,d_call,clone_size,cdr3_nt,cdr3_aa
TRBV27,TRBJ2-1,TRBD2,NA,TGTGCCAGCACCGCGAGTAGCGGGGGTTCGGGGTTCTTC,CASTASSGGSGFF
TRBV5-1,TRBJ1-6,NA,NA,TGCGCCAGCAGCTTGGAAGGACCTGGGGGGAATAATTCACCCCTCCACTTT,CASSLEGPGGNNSPLHF
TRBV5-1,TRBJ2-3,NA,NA,TGCGCCAGCAGCTTGGTACGAGCAGATACGCAGTATTTT,CASSLVRADTQYF
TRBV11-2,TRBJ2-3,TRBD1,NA,TGTGCCAGCAGGAAACAGGGGGTAGTATCAGATACGCAGTATTTT,CASRKQGVVSDTQYF
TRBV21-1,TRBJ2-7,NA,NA,TGTGCCAGCGGGGACCGACAGGGCGTTGCCTACGAGCAGTACTTC,CASGDRQGVAYEQYF
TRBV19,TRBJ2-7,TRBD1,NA,TGTGCCAGTAGTTCCTCCGGGACAGGGGCCCGCGAGCAGTACTTC,CASSSSGTGAREQYF
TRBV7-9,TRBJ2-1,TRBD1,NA,TGTGCCAGCAGCGTTCGACAGGGGGTAACCTACAATGAGCAGTTCTTC,CASSVRQGVTYNEQFF
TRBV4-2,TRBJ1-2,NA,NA,TGTGCCAGCAGCCCCAGTCCGGAGTATGGCTACACCTTC,CASSPSPEYGYTF
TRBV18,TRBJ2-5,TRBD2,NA,TGTGCCAGCTCACCAGGCCCGGGAGGGGAGACCCAGTACTTC,CASSPGPGGETQYF
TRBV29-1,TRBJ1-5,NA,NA,TGCAGCGTTGGATGGGGGAGGCAGCCCCAGCATTTT,CSVGWGRQPQHF
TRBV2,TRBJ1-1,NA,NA,TGTGCCAGCAACAGTGAGCGGGACACTGAAGCTTTCTTT,CASNSERDTEAFF
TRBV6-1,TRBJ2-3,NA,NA,TGTGCCAGTAGGGTAGCCGGGATGTCGCAGTATTTT,CASRVAGMSQYF
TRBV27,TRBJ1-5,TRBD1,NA,TGTGCCAGCAGACAACAGGGGGCGGGTCAGCCCCAGCATTTT,CASRQQGAGQPQHF
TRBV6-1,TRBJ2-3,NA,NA,TGTGCCAGCAGGGCTATACCCCTGCGGGCTGATACGCAGTATTTT,CASRAIPLRADTQYF
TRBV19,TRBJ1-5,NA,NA,TGTGCCAGTAGGGTTCAGGGAAATCAGCCCCAGCATTTT,CASRVQGNQPQHF
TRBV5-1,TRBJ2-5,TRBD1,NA,TGCGCCAGCAGTCCGGACAGGGTCGGGCAAGAGACCCAGTACTTC,CASSPDRVGQETQYF
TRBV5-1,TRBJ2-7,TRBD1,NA,TGCGCCAGCAGCTGGAGGACTAGGACAGGGGCCATGAGCTACGAGCAGTACTTC,CASSWRTRTGAMSYEQYF
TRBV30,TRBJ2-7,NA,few,TGTGCCTGGGGCCAAGGGGGGGCTAGAGAGCAGTACTTC,CAWGQGGAREQYF
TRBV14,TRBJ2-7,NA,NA,TGTGCCAGCAGCCAAGCACCGGCGGGTGGTTACGAGCAGTACTTC,CASSQAPAGGYEQYF
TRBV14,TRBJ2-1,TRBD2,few,TGTGCCAGCAGCCAAGATCGTGGGCTAGCGGGGGGGGTTTTTTTGAAGCAGTTCTTC,CASSQDRGLAGGVFLKQFF
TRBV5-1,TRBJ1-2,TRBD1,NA,TGCGCCAGCAGCTCGACAGGGGCGCCCGCCGCTGGCTACACCTTC,CASSSTGAPAAGYTF
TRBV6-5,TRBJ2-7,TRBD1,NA,TGTGCCAGCAGGAGAACAGGGGTCACCTACGAGCAGTACTTC,CASRRTGVTYEQYF
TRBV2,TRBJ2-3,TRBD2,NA,TGTGCCAGCCGCCGGGGGGAGGGAGATACGCAGTATTTT,CASRRGEGDTQYF
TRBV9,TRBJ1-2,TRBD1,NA,TGTGCCAGCAGTGAATCGGGACAGGGGGCGCATGGCTACACCTTC,CASSESGQGAHGYTF
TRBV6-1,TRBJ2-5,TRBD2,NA,TGTGCCAGCAGTGAAGCGCGGGCTAGCGGGGGCCCAAAAGAGACCCAGTACTTC,CASSEARASGGPKETQYF
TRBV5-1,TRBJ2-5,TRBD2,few,TGCGCCAGCAGCTTGGACGGACTAGCTAGGACCCAGTACTTC,CASSLDGLARTQYF
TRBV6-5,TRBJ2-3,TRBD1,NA,TGTGCCAGCAGTCCCAGGGGGCACACAGATACGCAGTATTTT,CASSPRGHTDTQYF